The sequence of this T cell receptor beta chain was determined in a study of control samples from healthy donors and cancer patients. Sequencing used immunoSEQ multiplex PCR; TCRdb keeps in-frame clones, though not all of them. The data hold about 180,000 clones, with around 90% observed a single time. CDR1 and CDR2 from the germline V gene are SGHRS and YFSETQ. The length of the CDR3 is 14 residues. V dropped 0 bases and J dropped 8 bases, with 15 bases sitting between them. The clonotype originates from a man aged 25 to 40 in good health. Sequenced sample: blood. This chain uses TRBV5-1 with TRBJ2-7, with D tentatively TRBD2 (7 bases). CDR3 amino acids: CASSLAPAGAKQYF. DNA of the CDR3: TGCGCCAGCAGCTTGGCCCCGGCGGGGGCAAAGCAGTACTTC. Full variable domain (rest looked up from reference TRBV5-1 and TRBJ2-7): KAGVTQTPRYLIKTRGQQVTLSCSPISGHRSVSWYQQTPGQGLQFLFEYFSETQRNKGNFPGRFSGRQFSNSRSEMNVSTLELGDSALYLCASSLAPAGAKQYFGPGTRLTVT.